Below are 5 T cell receptor beta chains sequenced from a single sample in a study of T cells after yellow fever vaccination. TCRdb passed the 5' RACE reads through MiXCR, listing each CDR3 protein once. The sample carries over 250,000 distinct CDR3 sequences, roughly 4.3% recorded once. Sequenced here: PBMCs, sampled 5 days after the yellow fever booster vaccination. These receptors all come from a man aged 18 to 29 who received the YFV17D yellow fever vaccine.

The table lists this clonotype with many counts. The V gene is TRBV7-2, the J gene TRBJ2-5, with D hard to call. Trimming left V 1 base short and J 4 bases short, with 10 bases between. Per the germline V gene, CDR1 is SGHTA and CDR2 is FQGNSA. The CDR3 has 14 residues. Written as DNA, the CDR3 is TGTGCCAGCAGCTTAGACCGGTGGGGAGAGACCCAGTACTTC. Amino acid sequence: CASSLDRWGETQYF.

This sequence joins TRBV29-1 and TRBJ2-2; possibly TRBD1 or TRBD2 for D (5 bases each). The germline V gene has CDR1 SQVTM and CDR2 ANQGSEA. V lost 3 bases to trimming and J lost 4 bases, with 12 bases between them. This CDR3 spans 14 amino acids. The CDR3 nucleotides are TGCAGCGTTGAGGGACGCCTCGGCACCGGGGAGCTGTTTTTT. Its translation is CSVEGRLGTGELFF.

This clonotype has more than one count but fewer than ten. J is TRBJ1-5 and V is TRBV2, with D hard to call. Germline CDR1 is SNHLY and CDR2 is FYNNEI. V was trimmed by 4 bases and J by 4 bases, leaving 11 bases between them. This CDR3 is built from 14 residues. This CDR3 is CASSASTDNQPQHF. Here the CDR3 DNA reads TGTGCCAGCAGTGCCTCAACAGATAATCAGCCCCAGCATTTT.

J is TRBJ1-3 and V is TRBV27, with TRBD1 matching 10 bases. With V trimmed by 4 bases and J by 7 bases, 7 bases remained unmatched. CDR1 is MNHEY, CDR2 SMNVEV, per germline (reference sequence). The CDR3 is made up of 15 amino acids. The DNA of the CDR3 is TGTGCCAGCAGTTCATACTTGGACAGGGGGAACACCATATATTTT. Translating it yields CASSSYLDRGNTIYF.

This clonotype was seen more than once but under ten times. This chain links TRBV24-1 with TRBJ1-1; no clear D gene. CDR1 and CDR2 (germline): KGHDR, SFDVKD. V was pared by 9 bases and J by 0 bases, with 16 bases between. The CDR3 loop spans 15 amino acids. The CDR3 DNA sequence: TGTGCCACCCGGGAGGTCAGACACATGAACACTGAAGCTTTCTTT. Translated, it gives CATREVRHMNTEAFF.